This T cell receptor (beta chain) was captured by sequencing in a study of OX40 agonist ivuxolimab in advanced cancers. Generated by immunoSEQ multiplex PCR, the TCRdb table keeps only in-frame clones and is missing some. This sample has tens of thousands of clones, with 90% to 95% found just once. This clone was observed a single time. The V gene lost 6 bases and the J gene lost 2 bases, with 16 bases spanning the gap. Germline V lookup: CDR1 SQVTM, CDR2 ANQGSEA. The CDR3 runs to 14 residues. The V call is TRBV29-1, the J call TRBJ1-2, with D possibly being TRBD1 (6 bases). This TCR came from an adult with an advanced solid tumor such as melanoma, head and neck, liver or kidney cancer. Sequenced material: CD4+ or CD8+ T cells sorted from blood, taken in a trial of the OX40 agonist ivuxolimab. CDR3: CSVEGENRNYGYTF. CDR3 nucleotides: TGCAGCGTGGAGGGGGAGAACAGAAACTATGGCTACACCTTC. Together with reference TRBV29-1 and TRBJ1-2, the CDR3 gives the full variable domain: SAVISQKPSRDICQRGTSLTIQCQVDSQVTMMFWYRQQPGQSLTLIATANQGSEATYESGFVIDKFPISRPNLTFSTLTVSNMSPEDSSIYLCSVEGENRNYGYTFGSGTRLTVV.